The TCR beta chain under discussion was sequenced for a study of beta chain features in type 1 diabetes. Study-level points and caveats: TCRB CDR3 length was moderately but significantly reduced in all four CD4+ subsets of Type 1 diabetes patients.

The CDR3 extends over 13 amino acids. Trimming at V came to 6 bases and at J to 5 bases, leaving 3 bases not matched to a gene. CDR1 SGHVS and CDR2 FNYEAQ come from the germline V gene. To note about this clone: Its specificity is unknown.

Markers CD45RO/CCR7/CD25/CD127/CD95/CD27 served to sort CD4+ naive, central memory, regulatory and stem cell-like memory cells. Isolated RNA was reverse transcribed in full, so expressed TCRB transcripts were sequenced. For naive, central memory and regulatory T cell samples, reads averaged roughly 3.7 million. Only in-frame clones appear in the TCRdb table, and some are missing; sequencing was by immunoSEQ multiplex PCR. The data hold about 650,000 clones, with around 12% observed a single time. This TCR came from a man aged 25 to 40 with type 1 diabetes. The material sequenced was naive CD4+ T cells from blood. The rearrangement uses TRBV7-6 and TRBJ1-1, with TRBD1 matching over 10 bases. This chain's CDR3 is CASRRTGGTEAFF. CDR3 nucleotides: TGTGCCAGCAGGAGGACAGGGGGTACTGAAGCTTTCTTT.